This record concerns one T cell receptor (beta chain) sequence. The protocol was immunoSEQ multiplex PCR, while the TCRdb copy is restricted to in-frame clones and leaves out a portion. This table has under 20,000 clones, 65% to 75% appearing once. The data originate from a study of OX40 agonist ivuxolimab in advanced cancers. V was clipped by 8 bases and J by 6 bases, with 7 bases between them. The CDR3 covers 10 residues. Germline V gives CDR1 SNHLY, CDR2 FYNNEI. The specimen was CD4+ or CD8+ T cells sorted from blood, collected in a trial of the OX40 agonist ivuxolimab. The rearrangement joins TRBV2 to TRBJ1-1; D is ambiguous. The TCR sequence derives from an adult with an advanced solid tumor such as melanoma, head and neck, liver or kidney cancer. The CDR3 sequence is CASGGAEAFF. In nucleotides, the CDR3 is TGTGCCAGCGGAGGAGCTGAAGCTTTCTTT.